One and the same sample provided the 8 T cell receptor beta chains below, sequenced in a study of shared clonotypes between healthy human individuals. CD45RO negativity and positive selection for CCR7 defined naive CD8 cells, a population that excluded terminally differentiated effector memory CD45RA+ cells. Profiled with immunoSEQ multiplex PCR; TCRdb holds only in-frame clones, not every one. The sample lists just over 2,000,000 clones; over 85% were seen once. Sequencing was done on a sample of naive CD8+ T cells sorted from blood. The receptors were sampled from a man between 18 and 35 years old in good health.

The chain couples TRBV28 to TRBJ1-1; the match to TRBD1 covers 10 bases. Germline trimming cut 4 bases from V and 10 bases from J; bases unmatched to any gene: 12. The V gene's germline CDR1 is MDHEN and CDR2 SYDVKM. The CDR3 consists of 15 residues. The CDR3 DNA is TGTGCCAGCAGTTCGACAGGGGGCGCGGGAATAGGAGCTTTCTTT. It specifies CASSSTGGAGIGAFF.

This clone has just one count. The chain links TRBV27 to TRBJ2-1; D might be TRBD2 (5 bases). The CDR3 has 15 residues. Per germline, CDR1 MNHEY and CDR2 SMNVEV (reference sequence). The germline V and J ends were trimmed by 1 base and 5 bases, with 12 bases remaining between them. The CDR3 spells CASSLFGVRDNEQFF. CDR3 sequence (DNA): TGTGCCAGCAGTTTATTCGGGGTTCGGGACAATGAGCAGTTCTTC.

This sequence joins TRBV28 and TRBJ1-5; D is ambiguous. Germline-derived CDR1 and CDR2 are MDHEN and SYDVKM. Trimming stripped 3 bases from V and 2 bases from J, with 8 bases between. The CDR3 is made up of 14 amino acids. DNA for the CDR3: TGTGCCAGCAGTTTGGACCTCGGCAATCAGCCCCAGCATTTT. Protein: CASSLDLGNQPQHF.

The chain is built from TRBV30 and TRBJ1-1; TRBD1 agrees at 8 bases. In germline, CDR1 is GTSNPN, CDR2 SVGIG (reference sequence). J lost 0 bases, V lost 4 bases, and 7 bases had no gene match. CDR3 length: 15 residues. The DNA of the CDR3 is TGTGCCTGGAACCAGGGGGCAGTTATGAACACTGAAGCTTTCTTT. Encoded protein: CAWNQGAVMNTEAFF.

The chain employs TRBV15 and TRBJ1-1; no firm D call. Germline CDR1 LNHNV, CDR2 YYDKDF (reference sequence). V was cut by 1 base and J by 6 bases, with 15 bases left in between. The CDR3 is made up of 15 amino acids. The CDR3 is CATSRGTASGSEAFF. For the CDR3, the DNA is TGTGCCACCAGCAGAGGAACAGCGTCGGGCTCTGAAGCTTTCTTT.

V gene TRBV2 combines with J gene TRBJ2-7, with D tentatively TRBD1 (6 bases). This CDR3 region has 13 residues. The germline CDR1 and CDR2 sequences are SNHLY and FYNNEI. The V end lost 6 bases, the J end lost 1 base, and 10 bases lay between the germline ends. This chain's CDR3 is CASSLDRSYEQYF. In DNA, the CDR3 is TGTGCCAGCAGCCTGGACAGATCCTACGAGCAGTACTTC.

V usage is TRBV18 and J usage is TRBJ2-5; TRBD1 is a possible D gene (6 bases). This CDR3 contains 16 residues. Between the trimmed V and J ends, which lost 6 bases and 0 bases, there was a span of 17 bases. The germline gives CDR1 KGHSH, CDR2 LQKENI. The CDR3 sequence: CASSPDRTSYQETQYF. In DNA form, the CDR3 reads TGTGCCAGCTCGCCCGACAGGACATCGTACCAAGAGACCCAGTACTTC.

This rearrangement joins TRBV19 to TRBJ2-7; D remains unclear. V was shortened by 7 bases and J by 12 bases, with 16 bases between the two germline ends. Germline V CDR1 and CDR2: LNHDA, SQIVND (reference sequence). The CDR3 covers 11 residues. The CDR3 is CASTQLFERYF. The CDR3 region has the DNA TGTGCCAGTACCCAACTTTTTGAACGGTACTTC.